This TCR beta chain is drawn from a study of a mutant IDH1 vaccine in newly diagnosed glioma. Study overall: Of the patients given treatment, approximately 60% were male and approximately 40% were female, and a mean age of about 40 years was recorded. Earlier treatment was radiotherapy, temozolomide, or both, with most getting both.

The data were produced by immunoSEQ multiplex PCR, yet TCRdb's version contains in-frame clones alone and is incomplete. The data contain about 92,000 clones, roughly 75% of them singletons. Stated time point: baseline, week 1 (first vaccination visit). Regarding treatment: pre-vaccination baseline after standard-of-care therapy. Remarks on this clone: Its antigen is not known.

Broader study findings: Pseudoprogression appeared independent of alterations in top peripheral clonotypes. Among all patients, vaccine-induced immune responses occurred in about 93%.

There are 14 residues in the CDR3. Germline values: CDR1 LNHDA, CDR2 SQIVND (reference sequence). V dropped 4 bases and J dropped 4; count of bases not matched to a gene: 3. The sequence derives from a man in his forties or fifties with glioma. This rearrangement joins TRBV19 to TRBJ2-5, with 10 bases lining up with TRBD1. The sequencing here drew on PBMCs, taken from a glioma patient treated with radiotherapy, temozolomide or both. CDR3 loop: CASSRTGGRETQYF. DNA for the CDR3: TGTGCCAGTAGTAGGACAGGGGGAAGAGAGACCCAGTACTTC.